Presented here are 3 T cell receptor beta chains from one specimen sequenced in a study of blood T cell repertoires in COVID-19 (dated by TCRdb to the early 2020s). The library came from the immunoSEQ multiplex PCR assay. TCRdb took this table from immuneACCESS and kept in-frame rearrangements with V and J called. Such tables lack part of the clones; where checked against another copy, unresolved V genes explain under half of the gap, and the rest is unexplained. The sample table holds over 90,000 clones, of which around 87% were seen once. 20% of the sample lies in the top ten. The sample consisted of peripheral blood. The receptors were gathered from a human donor in a cohort sampled during active COVID-19.

The V and J genes are TRBV5-1 and TRBJ2-1; TRBD2 agrees at 8 bases. From germline, CDR1 is SGHRS and CDR2 YFSETQ. V lost 0 bases, J lost 7 bases, and 6 bases stayed unmatched. CDR3 length equals 15 residues. DNA for the CDR3: TGCGCCAGCAGCTTGGGCGGGAGGATGGGGAATGAGCAGTTCTTC. As protein: CASSLGGRMGNEQFF.

The J gene is TRBJ2-7, the V gene TRBV4-3; tentative D call: TRBD1 (5 bases). Looked up from germline, CDR1 is LGHNA and CDR2 is YSLEER. The CDR3 has 15 residues. V lost 5 bases, J lost 5 bases, and 19 bases lay in between. CDR3 residues: CASSVTHQGRNEQYF. Here the CDR3 DNA reads TGCGCCAGCAGCGTAACACACCAGGGCAGGAACGAGCAGTACTTC.

V and J are TRBV9 and TRBJ1-3; the D gene is possibly TRBD1 (6 bases). The germline V and J ends were trimmed by 0 bases and 3 bases, with 10 bases remaining between them. Germline V CDR1 and CDR2: SGDLS, YYNGEE. The CDR3 is 15 residues long. The CDR3, as DNA: TGTGCCAGCAGCGTAGAGAGGGGGAATGGAAACACCATATATTTT. As protein: CASSVERGNGNTIYF.